This T cell receptor (beta chain) originates from a study of T cell changes during pregnancy in multiple sclerosis. Profiled with immunoSEQ multiplex PCR; TCRdb holds only in-frame clones, not every one. The sample yields tens of thousands of clones, approximately 91% seen once. In germline, CDR1 is MNHEY, CDR2 SMNVEV (reference sequence). The CDR3 has 15 residues. Sequenced: PBMCs (not recorded whether the cells were cultured). The source of this sequence is a female donor with multiple sclerosis, enrolled in a pregnancy study. The chain is built from TRBV27 and TRBJ1-4, with 9 bases that match TRBD1. DNA for the CDR3: TGTGCGTCCCGGGACAGGGATTCGACTAATGAAAAACTGTTTTTT. Translated: CASRDRDSTNEKLFF.